Listed below are T cell receptor beta chains from one sample, sequenced in a study of shared clonotypes between healthy human individuals. The method was immunoSEQ multiplex PCR; TCRdb's version includes in-frame clones alone and lacks a portion of them. Altogether 750,000 to 1,000,000 clones are present, 80% to 95% being singletons, with the ten largest covering around 24%. The sample was naive CD8+ T cells sorted from blood. Receptor source: a man aged 25-45 years in good health. CDR3s include the opening cysteine and the closing phenylalanine or tryptophan. The D gene is left open where the match is weak. Not all rows give a size; the values are once, few, many and, for expanded clones, a class.

D gene	V gene	J gene	clone size	CDR3 protein	CDR3 DNA
-	TRBV11-2	TRBJ2-7	-	CASSDSAAILSYEQYF	TGTGCCAGCAGCGATTCTGCCGCTATACTCTCCTACGAGCAGTACTTC
TRBD2	TRBV27	TRBJ2-7	-	CASSGTSGLYEQYF	TGTGCCAGCAGCGGGACTAGCGGCCTTTACGAGCAGTACTTC
TRBD2	TRBV11-2	TRBJ2-3	-	CASSSGTSGIGTDTQYF	TGTGCCAGCAGCTCCGGGACTAGCGGGATCGGCACAGATACGCAGTATTTT
TRBD2	TRBV7-9	TRBJ2-1	-	CASRGGLAEQFF	TGTGCCAGCAGAGGGGGACTAGCTGAGCAGTTCTTC
TRBD2	TRBV4-1	TRBJ2-7	once	CASSQWEGDEQYF	TGCGCCAGCAGCCAATGGGAGGGAGATGAGCAGTACTTC
-	TRBV27	TRBJ2-1	-	CASTDRRFYNEQFF	TGTGCCAGCACCGATAGAAGATTCTACAATGAGCAGTTCTTC
TRBD1	TRBV13	TRBJ1-2	-	CASRYGTGNDGYTF	TGTGCCAGCAGATATGGGACAGGGAACGATGGCTACACCTTC
TRBD2	TRBV13	TRBJ2-7	-	CASSLGSGGSSYEQYF	TGTGCCAGCAGCTTAGGGAGCGGGGGAAGCTCCTACGAGCAGTACTTC
-	TRBV13	TRBJ2-3	-	CASTLGFSTDTQYF	TGTGCCAGCACCCTAGGATTCAGCACAGATACGCAGTATTTT
-	TRBV29-1	TRBJ1-5	-	CSVEEGVGQPQHF	TGCAGCGTTGAAGAGGGAGTCGGTCAGCCCCAGCATTTT
TRBD1	TRBV30	TRBJ1-4	-	CAWGQGMSLLEEKLFF	TGTGCCTGGGGACAGGGGATGTCCCTTCTCGAAGAAAAACTGTTTTTT
-	TRBV7-9	TRBJ1-1	-	CASSHDLRTDTEAFF	TGTGCCAGCAGCCATGATCTTCGGACGGACACTGAAGCTTTCTTT
TRBD1	TRBV7-9	TRBJ2-7	-	CASSERGLEQYF	TGTGCCAGCAGCGAAAGGGGGCTCGAGCAGTACTTC
TRBD2	TRBV14	TRBJ2-3	-	CASSQGRGLAGVTDTQYF	TGTGCCAGCAGCCAAGGCCGGGGACTAGCGGGAGTCACAGATACGCAGTATTTT
-	TRBV7-2	TRBJ2-2	-	CASRQTVTWTGELFF	TGTGCCAGCAGACAAACAGTGACTTGGACCGGGGAGCTGTTTTTT
-	TRBV4-3	TRBJ2-7	-	CASSPALGSDEQYF	TGCGCCAGCAGCCCGGCCTTAGGCTCCGACGAGCAGTACTTC
TRBD1	TRBV9	TRBJ2-7	few	CASSVEGTESYEQYF	TGTGCCAGCAGCGTAGAAGGGACAGAGAGCTACGAGCAGTACTTC
-	TRBV28	TRBJ2-1	-	CASTGRNTYNEQFF	TGTGCCAGCACGGGCCGAAATACCTACAATGAGCAGTTCTTC
TRBD2	TRBV11-2	TRBJ2-5	-	CASSGGTSGSRVEETQYF	TGTGCCAGCAGCGGAGGGACTAGCGGGAGTCGAGTCGAGGAGACCCAGTACTTC
TRBD2	TRBV12-5	TRBJ2-1	-	CASGLGLRGGSSYNEQFF	TGTGCTAGTGGTTTGGGCTTACGAGGCGGGAGCTCCTACAATGAGCAGTTCTTC
-	TRBV7-7	TRBJ2-3	once	CASSPTVGGPTDTQYF	TGTGCCAGCAGCCCAACGGTCGGAGGCCCCACAGATACGCAGTATTTT
-	TRBV7-9	TRBJ1-1	-	CASRDGVGDPEAFF	TGTGCCAGCCGGGACGGCGTTGGGGACCCTGAAGCTTTCTTT
-	TRBV6-6	TRBJ2-7	-	CASSRETSSYEQYF	TGTGCCAGCAGTCGGGAAACAAGCTCCTACGAGCAGTACTTC
-	TRBV27	TRBJ2-5	-	CASSRGASGVEGQYF	TGTGCCAGCAGTAGGGGGGCTAGCGGTGTAGAGGGCCAGTACTTC
TRBD1	TRBV7-8	TRBJ2-1	-	CASREPGTANEQFF	TGTGCCAGCAGGGAACCCGGGACAGCAAATGAGCAGTTCTTC
-	TRBV6-5	TRBJ2-1	-	CASSYAAVVNNEQFF	TGTGCCAGCAGTTACGCGGCGGTTGTCAACAATGAGCAGTTCTTC
TRBD2	TRBV7-9	TRBJ2-3	-	CASSLLTSGSTDTQYF	TGTGCCAGCAGCCTACTGACTAGCGGTAGCACAGATACGCAGTATTTT
-	TRBV27	TRBJ2-7	-	CASSLSRQTYEQYF	TGTGCCAGCAGTTTATCTCGACAGACCTACGAGCAGTACTTC
-	TRBV14	TRBJ2-2	-	CASSQDVRGRTPPGELFF	TGTGCCAGCAGCCAAGACGTCCGGGGCCGAACCCCGCCCGGGGAGCTGTTTTTT
-	TRBV5-1	TRBJ2-2	-	CASSLLGAGELFF	TGCGCCAGCAGCTTGCTGGGGGCCGGGGAGCTGTTTTTT
TRBD1	TRBV5-1	TRBJ2-3	-	CASSLGPGQGQDTQYF	TGCGCCAGCAGCTTGGGTCCGGGACAGGGACAGGATACGCAGTATTTT
TRBD1	TRBV7-2	TRBJ1-2	few	CASSLAGTGYGYTF	TGTGCCAGCAGCTTAGCCGGGACAGGGTATGGCTACACCTTC
TRBD2	TRBV7-2	TRBJ2-7	-	CASSLTLAGGPSSYEQYF	TGTGCCAGCAGCCTCACCTTAGCGGGAGGGCCTAGCTCCTACGAGCAGTACTTC
TRBD1	TRBV10-2	TRBJ1-5	few	CASDGTGGQPQHF	TGCGCCAGCGATGGGACAGGGGGTCAGCCCCAGCATTTT
-	TRBV7-2	TRBJ1-1	-	CASSLNSGASEAFF	TGTGCCAGCAGCTTAAACAGCGGGGCCTCCGAAGCTTTCTTT
-	TRBV15	TRBJ2-2	-	CATSRDSFIYGAGELFF	TGTGCCACCAGCAGAGACTCATTTATATATGGGGCCGGGGAGCTGTTTTTT
-	TRBV6-5	TRBJ1-2	-	CASRISGHGGYTF	TGTGCCAGCCGGATAAGTGGGCATGGTGGCTACACCTTC
-	TRBV7-9	TRBJ2-1	once	CASSPGSNEQFF	TGTGCCAGCAGCCCCGGGAGCAATGAGCAGTTCTTC
TRBD2	TRBV4-1	TRBJ2-7	-	CASSQDRSGGRYEQYF	TGCGCCAGCAGCCAAGATAGGTCGGGGGGTAGGTACGAGCAGTACTTC
-	TRBV6-6	TRBJ1-2	-	CASSYSGTAYYGYTF	TGTGCCAGCAGTTACTCGGGGACGGCCTACTATGGCTACACCTTC
TRBD2	TRBV5-6	TRBJ2-7	-	CASSLVASGDYEQYF	TGTGCCAGCAGCTTGGTGGCTAGCGGAGACTACGAGCAGTACTTC
TRBD2	TRBV28	TRBJ2-1	-	CASSFSLSAGGGYNEQFF	TGTGCCAGCAGTTTTTCGCTATCGGCGGGAGGTGGCTACAATGAGCAGTTCTTC
TRBD2	TRBV6-5	TRBJ2-7	many	CASSYWTSGSYEQYF	TGTGCCAGCAGTTACTGGACTAGCGGGAGTTACGAGCAGTACTTC
-	TRBV27	TRBJ2-1	once	CASSGRVRGSSVRNEQFF	TGTGCCAGCAGTGGCAGGGTTCGCGGCTCCTCCGTCCGCAATGAGCAGTTCTTC
TRBD1	TRBV7-9	TRBJ2-7	-	CASSLGQGAYEQYF	TGTGCCAGCAGCTTAGGCCAGGGGGCTTACGAGCAGTACTTC
-	TRBV29-1	TRBJ1-3	-	CSATVSGNTIYF	TGCAGCGCGACGGTCTCTGGAAACACCATATATTTT
TRBD2	TRBV28	TRBJ2-3	-	CASSLYREVRDTQYF	TGTGCCAGCAGTTTATACCGGGAGGTCAGAGATACGCAGTATTTT
-	TRBV7-9	TRBJ2-7	-	CASSLGETAYEQYF	TGTGCCAGCAGCTTAGGGGAAACCGCCTACGAGCAGTACTTC
-	TRBV5-1	TRBJ2-2	once	CASSSQEVGGELFF	TGCGCCAGCAGCTCCCAGGAGGTCGGCGGGGAGCTGTTTTTT
-	TRBV2	TRBJ1-2	once	CASSPWEDYGYTF	TGTGCCAGCAGTCCTTGGGAAGACTATGGCTACACCTTC
-	TRBV6-1	TRBJ1-5	-	CASSEAGQASSVEHF	TGTGCCAGCAGTGAAGCGGGGCAGGCGTCCTCTGTGGAGCATTTT
-	TRBV15	TRBJ2-7	-	CATSSLGNSHLFYEQYF	TGTGCCACCAGCAGCCTAGGGAACAGCCACCTTTTTTACGAGCAGTACTTC
TRBD2	TRBV6-1	TRBJ2-7	-	CASSERLAVGEQYF	TGTGCCAGCAGTGAAAGACTAGCTGTTGGCGAGCAGTACTTC
-	TRBV9	TRBJ2-1	-	CASSARDSNNEQFF	TGTGCCAGCAGCGCCCGTGACAGTAACAATGAGCAGTTCTTC
TRBD1	TRBV2	TRBJ2-2	-	CASSGTGGTGELFF	TGTGCCAGCAGCGGGACAGGGGGAACCGGGGAGCTGTTTTTT
-	TRBV7-2	TRBJ1-3	-	CASSLLHGDSGNTIYF	TGTGCCAGCAGCCTCCTTCACGGAGACTCTGGAAACACCATATATTTT
TRBD1	TRBV27	TRBJ2-1	-	CASSLPSGTGGNEQFF	TGTGCCAGCAGTTTACCTTCCGGGACAGGGGGCAATGAGCAGTTCTTC
TRBD1	TRBV6-5	TRBJ2-7	few	CASSHGTGGYEQYF	TGTGCCAGCAGTCATGGGACAGGGGGGTACGAGCAGTACTTC
-	TRBV5-4	TRBJ2-1	-	CASSLGLRPQDEQFF	TGTGCCAGCAGCTTGGGATTGAGGCCCCAAGATGAGCAGTTCTTC